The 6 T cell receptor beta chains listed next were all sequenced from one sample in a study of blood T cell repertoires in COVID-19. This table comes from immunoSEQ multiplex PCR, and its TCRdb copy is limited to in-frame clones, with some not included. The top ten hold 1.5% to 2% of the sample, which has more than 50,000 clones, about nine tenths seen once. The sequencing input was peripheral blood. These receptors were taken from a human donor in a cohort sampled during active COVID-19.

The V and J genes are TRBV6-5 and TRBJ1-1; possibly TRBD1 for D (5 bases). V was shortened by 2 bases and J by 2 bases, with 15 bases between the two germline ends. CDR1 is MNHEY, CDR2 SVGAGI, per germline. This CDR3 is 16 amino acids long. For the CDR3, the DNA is TGTGCCAGCAGTTACAGTGTCGGGGGAAGAAACACTGAAGCTTTCTTT. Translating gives CASSYSVGGRNTEAFF.

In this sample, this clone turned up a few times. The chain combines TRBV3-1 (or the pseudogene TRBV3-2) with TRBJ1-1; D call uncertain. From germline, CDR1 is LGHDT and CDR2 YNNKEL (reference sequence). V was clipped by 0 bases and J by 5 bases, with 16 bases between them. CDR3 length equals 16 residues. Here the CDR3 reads CASSQERRVARTEAFF. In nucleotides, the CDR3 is TGTGCCAGCAGCCAAGAGAGGAGGGTGGCGAGAACTGAAGCTTTCTTT.

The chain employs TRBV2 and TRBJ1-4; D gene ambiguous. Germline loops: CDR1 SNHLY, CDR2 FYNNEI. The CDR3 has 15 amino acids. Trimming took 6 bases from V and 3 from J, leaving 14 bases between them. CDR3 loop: CASSTTPAANEKLFF. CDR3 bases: TGTGCCAGCAGCACTACTCCGGCGGCTAATGAAAAACTGTTTTTT.

Written as DNA, the CDR3 is TGCGCCAGCAAGACTAGCGGGAGAGGGGATACGCAGTATTTT. Protein sequence: CASKTSGRGDTQYF. The J gene is TRBJ2-3, the V gene TRBV5-1; TRBD2 aligns across 12 bases. The CDR3 spans 14 residues. Looked up from germline, CDR1 is SGHRS and CDR2 is YFSETQ. Unmatched junction bases numbered 5, after V lost 6 bases and J lost 6 bases.

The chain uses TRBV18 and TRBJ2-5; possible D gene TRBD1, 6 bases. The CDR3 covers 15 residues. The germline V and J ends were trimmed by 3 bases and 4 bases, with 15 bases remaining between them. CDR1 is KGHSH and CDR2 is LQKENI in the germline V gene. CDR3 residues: CASSPIQGSGETQYF. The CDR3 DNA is TGTGCCAGCTCACCTATCCAGGGGTCGGGAGAGACCCAGTACTTC.

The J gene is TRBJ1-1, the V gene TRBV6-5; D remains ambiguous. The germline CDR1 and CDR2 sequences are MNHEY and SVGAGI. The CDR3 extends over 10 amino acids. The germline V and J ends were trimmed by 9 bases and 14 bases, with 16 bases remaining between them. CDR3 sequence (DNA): TGTGCCAGTGCGAGAGAGTCGGAGTTCTTT. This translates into CASARESEFF.